Below, 10 T cell receptor beta chains from the same sample are listed, as sequenced in a study of T-cell reconstitution after alpha-beta-depleted transplantation in children. A TCRbeta library incorporating unique molecular identifiers was prepared. TCRdb reprocessed the PCR reads via MiXCR and lists one record per CDR3 protein. The data show approximately 240,000 distinct CDR3 sequences, with about 9.6% seen just once and about 5.4% held by the top ten. The specimen comprised PBMCs from the stem cell graft donor, sampled from the stem cell graft. The receptors were gathered from a human donor who donated a stem cell graft to a child with SCID.

This clonotype was recorded at least ten times. V usage is TRBV6-1 and J usage is TRBJ1-5; possible D gene TRBD1, 5 bases. The CDR3 runs 15 residues. The V and J ends lost 5 bases and 0 bases respectively, with 11 bases between them. Germline V gene lookup returns CDR1 MNHNS and CDR2 SASEGT. As DNA, the CDR3 is TGTGCCAGCAGTAGGGGACGGTATAGCAATCAGCCCCAGCATTTT. It encodes CASSRGRYSNQPQHF.

This clonotype was picked up many times. The V call is TRBV7-2, the J call TRBJ2-1, with 8 bases identical to TRBD2. The CDR3 consists of 16 residues. From germline, CDR1 is SGHTA and CDR2 FQGNSA. V shed 2 bases and J 6 bases; nucleotides not matched to a gene: 9. The CDR3 coding sequence is TGTGCCAGCAGCTTAATTCCGGGGGGGCCGATCAATGAGCAGTTCTTC. Amino acid sequence: CASSLIPGGPINEQFF.

This clonotype was picked up many times. The chain has TRBV20-1 and TRBJ1-5; D might be TRBD1 (5 bases). Germline CDR1 and CDR2: DFQATT and SNEGSKA (reference sequence). The CDR3 runs 13 residues. V was clipped by 6 bases and J by 1 base, with 10 bases between them. The CDR3 DNA follows: TGCAGTGCGGGACGGACAAGCAATCAGCCCCAGCATTTT. It specifies CSAGRTSNQPQHF.

This clonotype was found many times. In DNA, the CDR3 is TGTGCCATCAAAGGCCAAAGGAACACCGGGGAGCTGTTTTTT. This gives the protein CAIKGQRNTGELFF. The gene calls are TRBV10-3 and TRBJ2-2; D is uncertain. V was shortened by 7 bases and J by 1 base, with 10 bases between the two germline ends. CDR1 and CDR2 from the germline V gene are ENHRY and SYGVKD. The CDR3 has 14 amino acids.

The chain recombines TRBV5-1 with TRBJ2-5; either TRBD1 or TRBD2 may supply D (6 bases each). The CDR3 length is 15 residues. Between the trimmed V and J ends, which lost 0 bases and 0 bases, there was a span of 9 bases. Germline CDR1 SGHRS, CDR2 YFSETQ. This chain's CDR3 is CASSLGGAYQETQYF. The DNA of the CDR3 is TGCGCCAGCAGCTTGGGGGGGGCGTACCAAGAGACCCAGTACTTC.

The rearrangement joins TRBV12-3 or TRBV12-4 to TRBJ2-7, with 8 bases fitting TRBD1. The CDR3 covers 14 residues. After removal of 4 bases from V and 3 bases from J, the junction contained 5 bases not matched to a gene. DNA of the CDR3: TGTGCCAGCAGTTCACAGGGGGTCCTCTACGAGCAGTACTTC. Translation gives CASSSQGVLYEQYF.

This clonotype was recorded many times. The chain has TRBV7-9 and TRBJ1-2; 7 positions match TRBD1. The trim removed 5 bases at V and 4 bases at J, leaving 10 bases unmatched. This CDR3 contains 15 residues. Germline V gene data show CDR1 as SEHNR and CDR2 as FQNEAQ (reference sequence). The DNA of the CDR3 is TGTGCCAGCAGCCCCTCGGGACAGCAAGTCTATGGCTACACCTTC. It codes for CASSPSGQQVYGYTF.

This clonotype was seen more than once but under ten times. The chain recombines TRBV4-1 with TRBJ2-2; the D gene is possibly TRBD1 (6 bases). Per the germline V gene, CDR1 is MGHRA and CDR2 is YSYEKL. V was trimmed by 2 bases and J by 7 bases, leaving 11 bases between them. This CDR3 comprises 14 residues. CDR3 DNA sequence: TGCGCCAGCAGCCAAAAACAGGGCGGCGGGGAGCTGTTTTTT. Residues: CASSQKQGGGELFF.

Details on this clonotype: A much larger clone differs by one base, so this may be a read error. The V and J genes are TRBV5-1 and TRBJ1-2; TRBD1 aligns across 9 bases. The CDR3 extends over 15 amino acids. Germline CDR1 and CDR2: SGHRS and YFSETQ. For the CDR3, the DNA is TGCGCCAGCAGCCCGAGGACAGGGGACGGCTATGGCGACACCTTC. This gives the protein CASSPRTGDGYGDTF.

This clonotype appeared many times. The chain has TRBV20-1 and TRBJ2-7; D perhaps matches TRBD1 (6 bases). This CDR3 is 15 amino acids long. The V and J ends lost 5 bases and 3 bases respectively, with 20 bases between them. From germline, CDR1 is DFQATT and CDR2 SNEGSKA (reference sequence). CDR3 residues: CSASTTGPRDYEQYF. CDR3 coding DNA: TGCAGTGCTTCAACGACAGGTCCCCGGGACTACGAGCAGTACTTC.